The T cell receptor beta chain under discussion was sequenced for a study of human T cells and chemical hapten exposure. Study-level results: With DPC sensitization, TCRs exceeding 1 in 1000 frequency showed no change.

At least ten counts were recorded for this clonotype. Its antigen is not known. With 4 bases removed from V and 5 bases from J, the gap between germline ends came to 14 bases. Germline V gene sequence: CDR1 SQVTM, CDR2 ANQGSEA. This CDR3 is 14 amino acids long. The authors' total RNA extraction used unfractionated whole blood. TCRdb used MiXCR to reprocess the 5' RACE reads, holding one entry per CDR3 protein. The sample holds 110,000 to 150,000 distinct CDR3 sequences, over 3.5% seen once. The clonotype was recovered from a female donor in good health. The chain recombines TRBV29-1 with TRBJ2-2, with D maybe TRBD2 (6 bases). The CDR3 loop reads CSVARLGDTGELFF. The CDR3 DNA reads TGCAGCGTTGCCCGACTAGGAGATACCGGGGAGCTGTTTTTT.